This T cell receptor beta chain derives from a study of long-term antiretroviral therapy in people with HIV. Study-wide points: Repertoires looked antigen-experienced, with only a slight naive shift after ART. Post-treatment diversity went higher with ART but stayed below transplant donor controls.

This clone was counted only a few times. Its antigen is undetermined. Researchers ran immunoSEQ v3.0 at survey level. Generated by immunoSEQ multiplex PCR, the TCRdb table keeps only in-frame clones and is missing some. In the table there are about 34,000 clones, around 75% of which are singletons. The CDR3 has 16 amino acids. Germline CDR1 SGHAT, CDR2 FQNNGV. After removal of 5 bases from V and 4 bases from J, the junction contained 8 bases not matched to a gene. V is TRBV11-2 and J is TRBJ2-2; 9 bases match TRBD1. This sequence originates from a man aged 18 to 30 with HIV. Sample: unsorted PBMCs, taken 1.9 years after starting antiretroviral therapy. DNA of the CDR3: TGTGCCAGCAGCCCCAGGGGACAGGGTCTCACCGGGGAGCTGTTTTTT. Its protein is CASSPRGQGLTGELFF. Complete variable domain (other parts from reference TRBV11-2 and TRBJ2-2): EAGVAQSPRYKIIEKRQSVAFWCNPISGHATLYWYQQILGQGPKLLIQFQNNGVVDDSQLPKDRFSAERLKGVDSTLKIQPAKLEDSAVYLCASSPRGQGLTGELFFGEGSRLTVL.